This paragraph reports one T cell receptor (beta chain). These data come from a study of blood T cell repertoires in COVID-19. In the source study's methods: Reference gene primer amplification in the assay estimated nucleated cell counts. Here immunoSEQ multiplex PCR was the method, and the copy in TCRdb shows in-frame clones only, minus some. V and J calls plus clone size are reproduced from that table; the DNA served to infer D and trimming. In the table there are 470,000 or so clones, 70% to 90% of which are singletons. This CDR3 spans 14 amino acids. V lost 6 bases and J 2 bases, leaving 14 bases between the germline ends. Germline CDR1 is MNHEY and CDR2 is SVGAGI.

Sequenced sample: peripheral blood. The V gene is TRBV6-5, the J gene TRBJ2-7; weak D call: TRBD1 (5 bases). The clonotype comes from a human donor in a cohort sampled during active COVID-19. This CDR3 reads CASRIHRNTYEQYF. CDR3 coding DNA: TGTGCCAGCAGGATCCACAGGAATACCTACGAGCAGTACTTC.